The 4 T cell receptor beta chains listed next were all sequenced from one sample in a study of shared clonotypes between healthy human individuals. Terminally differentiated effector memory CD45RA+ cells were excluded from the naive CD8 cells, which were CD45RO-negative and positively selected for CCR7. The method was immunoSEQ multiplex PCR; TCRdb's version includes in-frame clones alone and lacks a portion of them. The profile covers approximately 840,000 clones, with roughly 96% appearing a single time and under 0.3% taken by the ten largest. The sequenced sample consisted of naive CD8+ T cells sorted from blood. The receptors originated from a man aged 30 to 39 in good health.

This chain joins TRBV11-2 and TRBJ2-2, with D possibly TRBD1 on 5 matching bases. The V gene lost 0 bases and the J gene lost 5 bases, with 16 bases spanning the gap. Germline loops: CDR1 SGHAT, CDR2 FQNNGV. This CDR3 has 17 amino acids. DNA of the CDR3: TGTGCCAGCAGCTTAGAAGCTGCAGGGTATAGTACCGGGGAGCTGTTTTTT. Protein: CASSLEAAGYSTGELFF.

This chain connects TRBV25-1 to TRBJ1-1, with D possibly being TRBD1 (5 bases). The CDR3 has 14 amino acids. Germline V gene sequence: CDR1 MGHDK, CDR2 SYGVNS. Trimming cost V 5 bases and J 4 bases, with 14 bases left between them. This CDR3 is CASSPPQGGTEAFF. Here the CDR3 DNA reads TGTGCCAGCAGTCCCCCGCAGGGCGGCACTGAAGCTTTCTTT.

CDR3 loop: CASRDWDRPNEKLFF. The CDR3 DNA reads TGTGCCAGTAGGGATTGGGACAGACCGAATGAAAAACTGTTTTTT. The chain has TRBV19 and TRBJ1-4; 7 bases agree with TRBD1. This CDR3 contains 15 residues. Germline CDR1 LNHDA, CDR2 SQIVND (reference sequence). Trimming at V came to 6 bases and at J to 5 bases, leaving 9 bases not matched to a gene.

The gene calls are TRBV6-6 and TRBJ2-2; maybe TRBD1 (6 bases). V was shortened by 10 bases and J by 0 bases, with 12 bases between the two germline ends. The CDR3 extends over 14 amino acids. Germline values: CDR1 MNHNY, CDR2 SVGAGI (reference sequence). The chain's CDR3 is CATDTGPNTGELFF. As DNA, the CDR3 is TGTGCCACCGACACAGGGCCGAACACCGGGGAGCTGTTTTTT.